Described below is a single T cell receptor beta chain sequence and its context. CDR3 length: 16 amino acids. Germline V gene sequence: CDR1 SGHRS, CDR2 YFSETQ. Trimming cost V 5 bases and J 1 base, with 19 bases left between them. Assay: immunoSEQ multiplex PCR; the TCRdb copy retains only in-frame clones and omits some. The sample lists 120,000 or so clones; 84% were seen once. The sample belongs to a study of blood T cell repertoires in COVID-19. The sequence was collected from a woman aged 25 to 39 who had recovered from COVID-19. The V and J genes are TRBV5-1 and TRBJ2-7, with D perhaps TRBD2 (7 bases). Sequencing was done on a sample of PBMCs or T cells enriched from blood (not recorded which). This chain's CDR3 is CASSPLLGGGSYEQYF. As DNA, the CDR3 is TGCGCCAGCAGTCCTCTCCTGGGAGGGGGTTCCTACGAGCAGTACTTC.